Sequencing of this T cell receptor (beta chain) was carried out in a study of cytomegalovirus exposure and HLA in healthy donors. On the study more broadly: The Caucasian-associated ancestry cluster held under 90% of 300 to 450 genotyped donors. General study findings and limits: Some V segments, TRBV6-2 and TRBV6-3 among them, were indistinguishable and were therefore excluded.

The CDR3 has 12 residues. Germline CDR1 LNHDA, CDR2 SQIVND (reference sequence). Trimming removed 6 bases at V and 4 bases at J, with 9 bases between. Primers included in the PCR were 60 Vbeta and 13 Jbeta primers. The table came from immunoSEQ multiplex PCR; TCRdb's copy has only in-frame clones and leaves some out. This sample has roughly 150,000 clones; 70% to 80% occur once, and the top ten carry about 6.8%. This clone was found a few times. The antigen is unknown. This sequence joins TRBV19 and TRBJ1-1, with D unresolved. Material for sequencing was PBMCs. This TCR was sampled from a woman in her thirties or forties in good health and CMV-seropositive. CDR3 in DNA: TGTGCCAGTAGCAACAGTGGCACTGAAGCTTTCTTT. This translates into CASSNSGTEAFF.